This TCR beta chain was identified during a study of T-cell reconstitution after alpha-beta-depleted transplantation in children. Broader study findings: Reports say that about two months after transplant, the alpha-beta T cells came out of several hundred graft clones that had expanded.

This clonotype was seen repeatedly, ten times or more. Its antigen is currently unknown. Mismatch with germline at one junction end may stem from a read error. The CDR3 loop spans 14 amino acids. The V gene's germline CDR1 is SGHAT and CDR2 FQNNGV. Construction of the TCRbeta library involved unique molecular identifiers. TCRdb re-analysed the PCR reads in MiXCR, keeping a single row per CDR3 protein. This table has about 200,000 distinct CDR3 sequences, roughly 7% appearing once. Sequencing was performed on PBMCs, taken before TCRalphabeta/CD19-depleted stem cell transplant. The genes are TRBV11-2 and TRBJ2-2; TRBD2 might be the D (7 bases). The clonotype originates from a boy aged 2 to 10 with acute lymphoblastic leukemia, due to receive a stem cell transplant. The CDR3 here is CASSGGGSTVELFF. Written as DNA, the CDR3 is TGTGCCAGCAGCGGGGGGGGCTCCACCGTGGAGCTGTTTTTT.